This TCR beta chain is from a study of shared clonotypes between healthy human individuals. The donor cohort consisted entirely of Caucasian adults residing in Nashville, Tennessee. Assay: immunoSEQ multiplex PCR; the TCRdb copy retains only in-frame clones and omits some. The sample lists more than 2 million clones, 85% to 95% occurring once. Study-wide points: In contrast to clonotypes shared by all four donors, non-shared clonotypes had lower generation probabilities.

In the case of this clone: The antigen remains undetermined.

The CDR3 has 16 residues. V shed 2 bases and J shed 0 bases, with 11 bases lying between them. The germline V gene has CDR1 KGHSH and CDR2 LQKENI. The sample was naive CD4+ T cells sorted from blood. The sample's subset: CD45RA+ positively selected. The TCR comes from a man aged 18 to 30 in good health. V and J are TRBV18 and TRBJ1-5; D is possibly TRBD1 (6 bases). DNA for the CDR3: TGTGCCAGCTCACCAACGGGGACATATAGCAATCAGCCCCAGCATTTT. Residues: CASSPTGTYSNQPQHF.